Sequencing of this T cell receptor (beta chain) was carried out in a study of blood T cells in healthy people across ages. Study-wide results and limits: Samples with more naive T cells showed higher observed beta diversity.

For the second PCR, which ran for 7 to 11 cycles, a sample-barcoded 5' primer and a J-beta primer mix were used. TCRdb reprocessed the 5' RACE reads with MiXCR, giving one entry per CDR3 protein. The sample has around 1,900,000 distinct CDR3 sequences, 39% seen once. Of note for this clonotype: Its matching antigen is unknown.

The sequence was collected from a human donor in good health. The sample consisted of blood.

The CDR3 DNA sequence: TGCAGTGCTAGAGATGGCAGTCTACGGCAGCCCCAGCATTTT. Protein: CSARDGSLRQPQHF. The rearrangement uses TRBV20-1 and TRBJ1-5; no definite D call. The CDR3 runs to 14 residues. Trimming cost V 0 bases and J 7 bases, with 13 bases left between them. Germline V gives CDR1 DFQATT, CDR2 SNEGSKA (reference sequence).